This T cell receptor beta chain was captured in a study of T cell changes during pregnancy in multiple sclerosis. Sequencing used immunoSEQ multiplex PCR; TCRdb keeps in-frame clones, though not all of them. The sample records about 32,000 clones, roughly 87% being singletons. The CDR3 is 12 amino acids. V was trimmed by 3 bases and J by 8 bases, leaving 8 bases between them. CDR1 is SGHNT, CDR2 YENEEA, per germline. This rearrangement joins TRBV11-3 to TRBJ1-3; D call uncertain. The sequence derives from a female donor with multiple sclerosis, enrolled in a pregnancy study. Sequenced here: CD8+ T cells from peripheral blood mononuclear cells, sampled in the second trimester of pregnancy. In nucleotides, the CDR3 is TGTGCCAGCAGCTTGGTCGAGGACACCATATATTTT. The encoded protein is CASSLVEDTIYF. The whole variable domain, remainder taken from reference TRBV11-3 and TRBJ1-3, is EAGVVQSPRYKIIEKKQPVAFWCNPISGHNTLYWYLQNLGQGPELLIRYENEEAVDDSQLPKDRFSAERLKGVDSTLKIQPAELGDSAVYLCASSLVEDTIYFGEGSWLTVV.